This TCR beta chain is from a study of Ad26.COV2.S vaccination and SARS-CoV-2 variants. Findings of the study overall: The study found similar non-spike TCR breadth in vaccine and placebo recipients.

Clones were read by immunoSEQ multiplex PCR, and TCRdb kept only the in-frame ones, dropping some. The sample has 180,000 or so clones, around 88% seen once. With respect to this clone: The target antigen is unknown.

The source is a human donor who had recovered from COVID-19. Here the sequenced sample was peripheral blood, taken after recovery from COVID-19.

CDR3 in DNA: TGTGCCAGCAGCCCGTCAACAGGGAACACTGAAGCTTTCTTT. Its translation is CASSPSTGNTEAFF. This chain joins TRBV28 and TRBJ1-1; D is perhaps TRBD1 (5 bases). CDR3 length: 14 residues. The ends were cut back, 6 bases at V and 1 base at J, with 12 bases in the middle. The germline V gene has CDR1 MDHEN and CDR2 SYDVKM.